This TCR beta chain was captured in a study of technical replicates of blood from a few donors. V lost 3 bases and J lost 13, with 18 bases in between. Germline V CDR1 and CDR2: LNHNV, YYDKDF (reference sequence). CDR3 length equals 13 residues. Assay: immunoSEQ multiplex PCR; the TCRdb copy retains only in-frame clones and omits some. Of approximately 79,000 clones in the sample, 95% to 98% were seen once. This TCR derives from a human donor in good health. The chain links TRBV15 to TRBJ1-2; D might be TRBD1 (6 bases). The sample consisted of T cells isolated from PBMCs. CDR3 bases: TGTGCCACCAGCAGGAGTCGGGACAAGGCCCTCACCTTC. This codes for CATSRSRDKALTF.